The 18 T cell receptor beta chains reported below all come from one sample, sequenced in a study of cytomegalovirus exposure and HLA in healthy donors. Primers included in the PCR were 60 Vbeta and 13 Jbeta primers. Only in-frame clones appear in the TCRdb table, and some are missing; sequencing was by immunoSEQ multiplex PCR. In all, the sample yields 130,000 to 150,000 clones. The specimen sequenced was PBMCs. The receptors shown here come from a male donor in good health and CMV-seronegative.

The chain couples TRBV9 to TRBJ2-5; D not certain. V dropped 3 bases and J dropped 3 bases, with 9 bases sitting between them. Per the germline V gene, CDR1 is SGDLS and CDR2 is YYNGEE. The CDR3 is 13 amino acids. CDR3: CASSGAVKETQYF. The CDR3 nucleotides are TGTGCCAGCAGCGGTGCGGTTAAAGAGACCCAGTACTTC.

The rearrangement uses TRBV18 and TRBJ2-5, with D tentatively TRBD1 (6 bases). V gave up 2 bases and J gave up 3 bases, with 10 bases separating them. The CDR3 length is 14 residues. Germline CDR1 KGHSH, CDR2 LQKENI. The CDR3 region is CASSPTGRKETQYF. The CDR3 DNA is TGTGCCAGCTCACCAACAGGGCGGAAAGAGACCCAGTACTTC. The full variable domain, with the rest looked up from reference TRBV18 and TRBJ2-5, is NAGVMQNPRHLVRRRGQEARLRCSPMKGHSHVYWYRQLPEEGLKFMVYLQKENIIDESGMPKERFSAEFPKEGPSILRIQQVVRGDSAAYFCASSPTGRKETQYFGPGTRLLVL.

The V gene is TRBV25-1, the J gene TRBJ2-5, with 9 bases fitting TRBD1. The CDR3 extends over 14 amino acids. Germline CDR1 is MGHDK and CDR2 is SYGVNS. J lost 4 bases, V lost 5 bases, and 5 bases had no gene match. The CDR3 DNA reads TGTGCCAGCAGTATACAGGGGGCGGGAGAGACCCAGTACTTC. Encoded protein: CASSIQGAGETQYF.

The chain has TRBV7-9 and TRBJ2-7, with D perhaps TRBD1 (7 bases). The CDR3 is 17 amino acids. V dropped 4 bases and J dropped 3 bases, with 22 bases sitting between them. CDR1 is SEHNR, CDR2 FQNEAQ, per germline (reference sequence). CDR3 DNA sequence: TGTGCCAGCAGCTCCCGGAGGGGGCGGGATCAGGACTACGAGCAGTACTTC. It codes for CASSSRRGRDQDYEQYF. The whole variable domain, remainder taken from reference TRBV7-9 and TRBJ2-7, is DTGVSQNPRHKITKRGQNVTFRCDPISEHNRLYWYRQTLGQGPEFLTYFQNEAQLEKSRLLSDRFSAERPKGSFSTLEIQRTEQGDSAMYLCASSSRRGRDQDYEQYFGPGTRLTVT.

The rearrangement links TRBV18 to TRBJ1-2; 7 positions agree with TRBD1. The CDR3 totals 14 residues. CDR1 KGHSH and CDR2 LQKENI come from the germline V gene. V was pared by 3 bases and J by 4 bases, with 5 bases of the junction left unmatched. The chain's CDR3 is CASSPTGTLYGYTF. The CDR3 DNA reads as TGTGCCAGCTCACCGACAGGGACCCTCTATGGCTACACCTTC. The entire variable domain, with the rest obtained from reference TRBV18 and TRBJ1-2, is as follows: NAGVMQNPRHLVRRRGQEARLRCSPMKGHSHVYWYRQLPEEGLKFMVYLQKENIIDESGMPKERFSAEFPKEGPSILRIQQVVRGDSAAYFCASSPTGTLYGYTFGSGTRLTVV.

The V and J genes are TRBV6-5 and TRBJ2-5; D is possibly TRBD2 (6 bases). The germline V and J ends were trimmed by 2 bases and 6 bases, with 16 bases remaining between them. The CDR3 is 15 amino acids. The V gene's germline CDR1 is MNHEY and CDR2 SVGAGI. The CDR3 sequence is CASSYAGPSSKTQYF. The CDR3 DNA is TGTGCCAGCAGTTACGCGGGACCGTCCTCGAAGACCCAGTACTTC.

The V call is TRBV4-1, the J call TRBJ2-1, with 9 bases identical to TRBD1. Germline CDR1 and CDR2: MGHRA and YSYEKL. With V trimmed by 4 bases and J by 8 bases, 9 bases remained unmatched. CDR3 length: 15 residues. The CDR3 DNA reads TGCGCCAGCAGCCCCCCCTGGACAGGGGTCCATGAGCAGTTCTTC. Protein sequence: CASSPPWTGVHEQFF.

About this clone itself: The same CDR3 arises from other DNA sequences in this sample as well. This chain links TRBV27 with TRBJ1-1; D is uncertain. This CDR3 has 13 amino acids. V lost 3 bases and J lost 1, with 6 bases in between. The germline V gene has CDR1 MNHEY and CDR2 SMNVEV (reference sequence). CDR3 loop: CASSLGGNTEAFF. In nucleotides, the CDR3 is TGTGCCAGCAGTTTGGGAGGGAACACTGAAGCTTTCTTT.

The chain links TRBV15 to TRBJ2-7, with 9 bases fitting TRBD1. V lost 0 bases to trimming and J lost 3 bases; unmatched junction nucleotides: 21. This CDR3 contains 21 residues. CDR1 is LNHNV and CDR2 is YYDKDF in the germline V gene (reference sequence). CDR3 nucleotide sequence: TGTGCCACCAGCAGAGATGGTGGGGGACAGGGATTTATAGGTCCCAACTACGAGCAGTACTTC. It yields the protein CATSRDGGGQGFIGPNYEQYF.

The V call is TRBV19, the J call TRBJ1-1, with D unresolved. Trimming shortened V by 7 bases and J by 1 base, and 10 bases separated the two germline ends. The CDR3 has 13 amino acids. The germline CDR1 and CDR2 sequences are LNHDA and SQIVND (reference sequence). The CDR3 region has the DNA TGTGCCAGTAACCGAGGAGAGAACACTGAAGCTTTCTTT. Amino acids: CASNRGENTEAFF.

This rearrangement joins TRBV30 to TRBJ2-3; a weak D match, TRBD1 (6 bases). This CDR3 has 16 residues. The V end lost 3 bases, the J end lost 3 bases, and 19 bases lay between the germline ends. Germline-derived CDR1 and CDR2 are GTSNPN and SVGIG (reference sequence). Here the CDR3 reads CAWSERHRVGTDTQYF. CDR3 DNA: TGTGCCTGGAGCGAACGCCACAGGGTGGGGACAGATACGCAGTATTTT.

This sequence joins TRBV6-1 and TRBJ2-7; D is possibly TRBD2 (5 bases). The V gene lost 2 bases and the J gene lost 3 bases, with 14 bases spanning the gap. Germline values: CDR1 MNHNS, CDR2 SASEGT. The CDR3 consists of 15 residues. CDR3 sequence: CASSENVGDYYEQYF. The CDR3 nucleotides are TGTGCCAGCAGTGAAAATGTTGGAGACTACTACGAGCAGTACTTC.

CDR3 region: CASTRRRNQPQHF. The CDR3 DNA sequence: TGTGCCAGTACCCGGAGGCGGAATCAGCCCCAGCATTTT. The rearrangement links TRBV19 to TRBJ1-5, with unresolved D. V was shortened by 7 bases and J by 4 bases, with 11 bases between the two germline ends. CDR1 LNHDA and CDR2 SQIVND come from the germline V gene (reference sequence). The CDR3 totals 13 residues.

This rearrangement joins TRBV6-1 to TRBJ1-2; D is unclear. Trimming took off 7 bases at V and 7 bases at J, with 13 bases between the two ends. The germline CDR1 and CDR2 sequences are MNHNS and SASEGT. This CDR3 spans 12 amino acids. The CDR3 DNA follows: TGTGCCAGCACGGAGTTTCATAGTGGCTACACCTTC. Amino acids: CASTEFHSGYTF.

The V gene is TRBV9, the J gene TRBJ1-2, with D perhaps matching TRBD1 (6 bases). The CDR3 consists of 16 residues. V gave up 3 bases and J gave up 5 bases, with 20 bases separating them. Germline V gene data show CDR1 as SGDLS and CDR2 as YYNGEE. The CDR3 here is CASSADRKGDLYGYTF. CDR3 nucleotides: TGTGCCAGCAGCGCCGACAGAAAGGGGGATCTATATGGCTACACCTTC.

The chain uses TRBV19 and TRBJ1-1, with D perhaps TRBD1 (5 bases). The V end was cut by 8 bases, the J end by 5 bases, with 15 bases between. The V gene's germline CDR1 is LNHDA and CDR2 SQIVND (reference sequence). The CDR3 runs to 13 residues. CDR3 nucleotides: TGTGCCAGTGCTCTATCAGGGTGGACTGAAGCTTTCTTT. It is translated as CASALSGWTEAFF.

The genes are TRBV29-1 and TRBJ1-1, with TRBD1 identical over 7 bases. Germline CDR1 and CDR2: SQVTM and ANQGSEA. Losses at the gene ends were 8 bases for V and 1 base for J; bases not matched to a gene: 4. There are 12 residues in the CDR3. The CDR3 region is CSSRQGNTEAFF. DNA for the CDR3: TGCAGCTCTAGACAGGGGAACACTGAAGCTTTCTTT.

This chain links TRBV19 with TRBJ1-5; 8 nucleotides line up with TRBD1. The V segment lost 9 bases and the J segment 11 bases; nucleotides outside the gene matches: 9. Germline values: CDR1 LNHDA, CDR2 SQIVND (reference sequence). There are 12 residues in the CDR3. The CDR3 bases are TGTGCCAGCGGACAGGGCTACCAGGCCCAGCATTTT. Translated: CASGQGYQAQHF.